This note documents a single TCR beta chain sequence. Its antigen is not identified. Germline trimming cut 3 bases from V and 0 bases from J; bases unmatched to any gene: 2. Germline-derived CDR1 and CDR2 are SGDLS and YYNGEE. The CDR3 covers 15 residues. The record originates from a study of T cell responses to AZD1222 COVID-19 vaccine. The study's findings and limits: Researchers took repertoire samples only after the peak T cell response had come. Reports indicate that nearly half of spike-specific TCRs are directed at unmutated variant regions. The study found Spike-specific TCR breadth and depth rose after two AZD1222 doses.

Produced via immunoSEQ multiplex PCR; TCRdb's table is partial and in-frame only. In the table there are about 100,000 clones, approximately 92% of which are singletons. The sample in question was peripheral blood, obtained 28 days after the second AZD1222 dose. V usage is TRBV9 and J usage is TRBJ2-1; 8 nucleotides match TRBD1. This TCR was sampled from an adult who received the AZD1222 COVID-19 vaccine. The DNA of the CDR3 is TGTGCCAGCAGCGGAACAGGGGGCTCCTACAATGAGCAGTTCTTC. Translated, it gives CASSGTGGSYNEQFF.